This T cell receptor (beta chain) appears in the sequencing data of a study of T cell responses to AZD1222 COVID-19 vaccine. The V end lost 2 bases, the J end lost 2 bases, and 16 bases lay between the germline ends. The germline V gene encodes CDR1 MDHEN and CDR2 SYDVKM. The CDR3 contains 16 residues. Sequencing was performed with immunoSEQ multiplex PCR; in TCRdb, only in-frame clones are kept and a portion is missing. The sample yields 110,000 or so clones, roughly 90% seen once. The starting material was peripheral blood, obtained 28 days after the second dose of the MenACWY control vaccine. The clonotype was recovered from an adult who received the MenACWY meningococcal vaccine as a control. The chain combines TRBV28 with TRBJ2-7, with D possibly being TRBD1 (6 bases). CDR3 coding DNA: TGTGCCAGCAGTTTACTTATGGGGACACCTACCTACGAGCAGTACTTC. Translation: CASSLLMGTPTYEQYF.